This TCR beta chain comes out of a study of blood T cell repertoires in COVID-19. Overall study context: Nucleic acid was either cDNA or gDNA, and it came from T cells, B-cell-depleted T cells, or PBMCs.

Authors' processing steps: For nucleated cells, counts were estimated from reference gene primer amplification. Some clones are missing from TCRdb's copy, which holds only in-frame ones; the method was immunoSEQ multiplex PCR. That table is the source of V, J and clone size, and D and trimming were worked out from the DNA. The data hold 120,000 or so clones, with 85% to 90% observed a single time. There are 13 residues in the CDR3. The V end lost 7 bases, the J end lost 4 bases, and 13 bases lay between the germline ends. Looked up from germline, CDR1 is WSHSY and CDR2 is SAAADI. This receptor was identified in a man over 45 with acute or convalescent COVID-19. The chain has TRBV10-2 and TRBJ1-1; D uncertain. The source material was peripheral blood. CDR3 in amino acids: CASTVGVGTEAFF. The CDR3 nucleotides are TGCGCCAGCACGGTGGGAGTGGGCACTGAAGCTTTCTTT.